This TCR beta chain was profiled in a study of cytomegalovirus exposure and HLA in healthy donors. Study summary: The 130 or so validation repertoires used the same platform as the approximately 700 first-cohort repertoires (as reported by a later analysis).

Study-level points and caveats: The study found most TCR sequences rare, yet found some public TCRs in many donors. A later analysis found first-cohort TCR clusters tended to co-occur in the 120 validation repertoires.

With 2 bases removed from V and 9 bases from J, the gap between germline ends came to 11 bases. CDR1 is LNHDA and CDR2 is SQIVND in the germline V gene (reference sequence). The CDR3 is 14 amino acids. Of note for this clone: The antigen remains undetermined.

The assay was immunoSEQ multiplex PCR, and TCRdb's table has in-frame clones only and misses some. Of about 110,000 clones in the sample, about nine tenths were seen once. The receptor's source is a woman aged 18-29 years in good health and CMV-seropositive. Sequencing was done on a sample of PBMCs. This chain uses TRBV19 with TRBJ1-6; TRBD1 might be the D (5 bases). CDR3 loop: CASSIQGETSPLHF. The CDR3 DNA sequence: TGTGCCAGTAGTATACAGGGTGAGACTTCACCCCTCCACTTT.